Listed here are 20 T cell receptor beta chains from one sample, sequenced in a study of T cell responses to AZD1222 COVID-19 vaccine. Repertoires were generated with immunoSEQ multiplex PCR, while TCRdb's copy carries only in-frame clones and drops some. Of fewer than 120,000 clones listed, less than 90% were seen once; the top ten hold 1.6%. Sequencing was performed on peripheral blood, taken on day 0 of AZD1222 vaccination. All receptors derive from an adult in good health.

Only one count was recorded for this clone. The chain joins TRBV5-4 to TRBJ2-2; TRBD1 agrees at 7 bases. V lost 1 base and J lost 1; bases outside the gene matches: 4. The length of the CDR3 is 16 residues. Germline V gene lookup returns CDR1 SGHNT and CDR2 YYREEE (reference sequence). The CDR3, as DNA: TGTGCCAGCAGCTTGTCTGACAGGGAGAACACCGGGGAGCTGTTTTTT. Translation: CASSLSDRENTGELFF.

CDR3 coding DNA: TGCGCCAGCAGCCAAGATTCGGCCCAGGGGGGGATCTATGGCTACACCTTC. This translates into CASSQDSAQGGIYGYTF. This rearrangement joins TRBV4-1 to TRBJ1-2, with TRBD1 matching 7 bases. Germline CDR1 and CDR2: MGHRA and YSYEKL. V gave up 0 bases and J gave up 4 bases; unmatched junction bases: 11. CDR3 length: 17 residues.

The chain uses TRBV7-8 and TRBJ2-7; 7 nucleotides match TRBD1. V lost 5 bases and J lost 0; bases outside the gene matches: 4. The germline gives CDR1 SGHVS, CDR2 FQNEAQ. The CDR3 length is 14 residues. CDR3 protein: CASSPGTDSYEQYF. DNA of the CDR3: TGTGCCAGCAGCCCAGGGACAGACTCCTACGAGCAGTACTTC. Based on the CDR3 plus reference TRBV7-8 and TRBJ2-7, the full variable domain is GAGVSQSPRYKVAKRGQDVALRCDPISGHVSLFWYQQALGQGPEFLTYFQNEAQLDKSGLPSDRFFAERPEGSVSTLKIQRTQQEDSAVYLCASSPGTDSYEQYFGPGTRLTVT.

CDR3 protein: CASRRDSNQPQHF. Written as DNA, the CDR3 is TGTGCCAGCAGACGGGACAGCAATCAGCCCCAGCATTTT. The chain uses TRBV6-5 and TRBJ1-5, with a possible D match to TRBD1 (5 bases). V gave up 6 bases and J gave up 1 base, with 7 bases separating them. Germline values: CDR1 MNHEY, CDR2 SVGAGI. The CDR3 has 13 residues.

The gene calls are TRBV19 and TRBJ1-5; possible D gene TRBD1, 6 bases. CDR3 size: 17 residues. The germline CDR1 and CDR2 sequences are LNHDA and SQIVND (reference sequence). With 5 bases removed from V and 1 base from J, the gap between germline ends came to 18 bases. This chain's CDR3 is CASSYRAFIGSNQPQHF. The CDR3 DNA sequence: TGTGCCAGTAGTTACAGGGCATTTATTGGGAGCAATCAGCCCCAGCATTTT.

The gene calls are TRBV5-1 and TRBJ2-1, with TRBD1 identical over 7 bases. The V gene's germline CDR1 is SGHRS and CDR2 YFSETQ. Trimming cost V 2 bases and J 2 bases; bases outside gene matches: 4. The CDR3 loop spans 15 amino acids. The CDR3 sequence is CASSLEQGTYNEQFF. In DNA form, the CDR3 reads TGCGCCAGCAGCTTAGAACAGGGGACCTACAATGAGCAGTTCTTC.

The chain is built from TRBV6-1 and TRBJ1-1, with D uncertain. This CDR3 is built from 10 residues. V dropped 1 base and J dropped 7 bases, with 1 base sitting between them. Germline assignment: CDR1 MNHNS and CDR2 SASEGT. The CDR3 loop is CASSEVEAFF. The CDR3 DNA reads TGTGCCAGCAGTGAAGTTGAAGCTTTCTTT.

J is TRBJ1-3 and V is TRBV11-2; D is uncertain. V was cut by 3 bases and J by 0 bases, with 6 bases left in between. Germline V gives CDR1 SGHAT, CDR2 FQNNGV. The CDR3 sequence is 14 residues long. The CDR3 sequence is CASSFASSGNTIYF. The DNA for the CDR3 is TGTGCCAGCAGCTTTGCCAGCTCTGGAAACACCATATATTTT. Full variable domain (missing parts from reference TRBV11-2 and TRBJ1-3): EAGVAQSPRYKIIEKRQSVAFWCNPISGHATLYWYQQILGQGPKLLIQFQNNGVVDDSQLPKDRFSAERLKGVDSTLKIQPAKLEDSAVYLCASSFASSGNTIYFGEGSWLTVV.

The V and J genes are TRBV24-1 and TRBJ1-5; no clear D. Germline CDR1 is KGHDR and CDR2 is SFDVKD. The CDR3 loop spans 15 amino acids. Trimming stripped 5 bases from V and 4 bases from J, with 14 bases between. The CDR3: CATSGAPGLNQPQHF. CDR3 sequence (DNA): TGTGCCACCAGTGGTGCGCCGGGCCTTAATCAGCCCCAGCATTTT.

CDR3 in amino acids: CAWSAGGTGHGYTF. DNA of the CDR3: TGTGCCTGGAGTGCAGGCGGGACCGGGCATGGCTACACCTTC. This rearrangement joins TRBV30 to TRBJ1-2; D may be TRBD1 (5 bases). V was cut by 1 base and J by 6 bases, with 15 bases left in between. Germline V gene sequence: CDR1 GTSNPN, CDR2 SVGIG (reference sequence). This CDR3 is built from 14 residues.

The chain carries TRBV12-3 or TRBV12-4 and TRBJ2-2; D may be TRBD1 or TRBD2 (5 bases each). This CDR3 is built from 12 residues. V shed 7 bases and J shed 5 bases, with 8 bases lying between them. The DNA of the CDR3 is TGTGCCAGCATATGGGGGACCGGGGAGCTGTTTTTT. Translated: CASIWGTGELFF.

The chain is built from TRBV7-2 and TRBJ1-3; weak D call: TRBD1 (5 bases). CDR3 size: 15 residues. V was cut by 1 base and J by 4 bases, with 11 bases left in between. CDR1 is SGHTA, CDR2 FQGNSA, per germline. DNA for the CDR3: TGTGCCAGCAGCTTAGTTGGGACGCAAGGAAACACCATATATTTT. This translates into CASSLVGTQGNTIYF.

This clone appeared a single time. The chain couples TRBV29-1 to TRBJ2-7; tentative D call: TRBD1 (7 bases). Trimming stripped 6 bases from V and 4 bases from J, with 10 bases between. This CDR3 spans 11 amino acids. The V gene's germline CDR1 is SQVTM and CDR2 ANQGSEA. The DNA for the CDR3 is TGCAGCGTAGCAGGGGGGTACGAGCAGTACTTC. It encodes CSVAGGYEQYF.

The chain couples TRBV3-1 (or the pseudogene TRBV3-2) to TRBJ1-1; D possibly corresponds to TRBD1 (6 bases). This CDR3 is 17 amino acids long. Trimming removed 4 bases from V and 4 bases from J, with 22 bases in between. CDR1 and CDR2 from the germline V gene are LGHDT and YNNKEL (reference sequence). The CDR3: CASSLSDRRSRGTEAFF. The CDR3 DNA follows: TGTGCCAGCAGCCTGTCCGACAGGCGGTCCCGGGGCACTGAAGCTTTCTTT.

The table lists this clone with a count of one. The rearrangement uses TRBV19 and TRBJ1-2; 12 nucleotides align to TRBD1. The CDR3 has 16 residues. CDR1 LNHDA and CDR2 SQIVND come from the germline V gene (reference sequence). J lost 2 bases, V lost 6 bases, and 7 bases had no gene match. The CDR3 spells CASRILGTGGNYGYTF. CDR3 nucleotides: TGTGCCAGTAGAATACTCGGGACAGGGGGCAACTATGGCTACACCTTC.

The chain employs TRBV18 and TRBJ1-6, with D maybe TRBD1 (5 bases). CDR1 is KGHSH and CDR2 is LQKENI in the germline V gene. V was trimmed by 1 base and J by 8 bases, leaving 18 bases between them. CDR3 length equals 17 residues. CDR3 protein: CASSPRGAAKIDSPLHF. The CDR3 nucleotides read TGTGCCAGCTCACCACGCGGGGCAGCAAAGATTGATTCACCCCTCCACTTT.

The chain couples TRBV5-6 to TRBJ1-6; maybe TRBD1 (6 bases). The CDR3 spans 16 residues. The V gene lost 2 bases and the J gene lost 8 bases, with 17 bases spanning the gap. Germline V gene sequence: CDR1 SGHDT, CDR2 YYEEEE. The CDR3 loop is CASSLLGQGMDSPLHF. CDR3 nucleotides: TGTGCCAGCAGCTTACTCGGGCAGGGGATGGATTCACCCCTCCACTTT.

The J gene is TRBJ2-1, the V gene TRBV18, with 9 bases lining up with TRBD1. After removal of 2 bases from V and 7 bases from J, the junction contained 9 bases not matched to a gene. The CDR3 is 16 amino acids. Germline-derived CDR1 and CDR2 are KGHSH and LQKENI. The CDR3: CASSPFAQGALNEQFF. The CDR3 bases are TGTGCCAGCTCACCATTTGCACAGGGGGCGCTTAATGAGCAGTTCTTC.

This clone has a handful of counts. The chain uses TRBV2 and TRBJ2-2; 7 bases agree with TRBD1. CDR3 size: 15 residues. V was pared by 7 bases and J by 0 bases, with 5 bases of the junction left unmatched. Germline CDR1 SNHLY, CDR2 FYNNEI. CDR3 bases: TGTGCCAGCAAGGTACAGGGGTCGAACACCGGGGAGCTGTTTTTT. Translation: CASKVQGSNTGELFF.

V gene TRBV5-4 combines with J gene TRBJ2-7; 12 bases are shared with TRBD2. After removal of 3 bases from V and 4 bases from J, the junction contained 8 bases not matched to a gene. This CDR3 spans 16 amino acids. Germline CDR1 reads SGHNT; CDR2 reads YYREEE (reference sequence). CDR3: CASSSRTSGIGYEQYF. The CDR3 nucleotides are TGTGCCAGCAGCTCGAGGACTAGCGGGATCGGTTACGAGCAGTACTTC.